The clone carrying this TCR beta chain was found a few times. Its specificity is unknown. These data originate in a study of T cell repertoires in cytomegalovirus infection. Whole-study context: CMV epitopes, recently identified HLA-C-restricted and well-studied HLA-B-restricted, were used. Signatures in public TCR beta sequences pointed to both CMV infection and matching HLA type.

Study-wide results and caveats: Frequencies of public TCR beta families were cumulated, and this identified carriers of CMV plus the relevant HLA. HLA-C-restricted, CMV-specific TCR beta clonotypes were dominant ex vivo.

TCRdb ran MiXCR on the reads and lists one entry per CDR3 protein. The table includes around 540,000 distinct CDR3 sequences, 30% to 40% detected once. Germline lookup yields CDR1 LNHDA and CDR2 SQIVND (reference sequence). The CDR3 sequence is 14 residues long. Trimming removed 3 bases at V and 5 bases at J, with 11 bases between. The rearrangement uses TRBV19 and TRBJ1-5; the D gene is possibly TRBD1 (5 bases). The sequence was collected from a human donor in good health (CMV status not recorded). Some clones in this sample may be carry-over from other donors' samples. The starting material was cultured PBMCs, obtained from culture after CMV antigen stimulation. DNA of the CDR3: TGTGCCAGTAGTATTCCAGGGACGTATCAGCCCCAGCATTTT. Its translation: CASSIPGTYQPQHF. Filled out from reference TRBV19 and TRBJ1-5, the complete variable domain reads DGGITQSPKYLFRKEGQNVTLSCEQNLNHDAMYWYRQDPGQGLRLIYYSQIVNDFQKGDIAEGYSVSREKKESFPLTVTSAQKNPTAFYLCASSIPGTYQPQHFGDGTRLSIL.